This T cell receptor beta chain was found in a study of early T cells in non-severe SARS-CoV-2 infection. Study summary: Sequencing targeted bulk RNA from unsorted whole blood, leaving chains unpaired. Whole-study findings and limits: Clonotype matching in VDJdb favored anti-spike CD8 responses and did not capture private and CD4 specificities.

This clonotype was counted many times. Its antigen is undetermined. CDR3 size: 15 residues. Germline lookup yields CDR1 SNHLY and CDR2 FYNNEI. V lost 6 bases, J lost 1 base, and 5 bases stayed unmatched. Unique molecular identifiers (one per individual cDNA molecule) were attached. TCRdb re-called the 5' RACE reads through MiXCR, storing one row per CDR3 protein. The table records just under 45,000 distinct CDR3 sequences, approximately 10% of them present only once. The sequence came from an adult who was a healthcare worker with PCR-confirmed SARS-CoV-2 infection or an uninfected control (not recorded which). The sample comprised whole blood. The chain links TRBV2 to TRBJ1-5, with TRBD1 identical over 8 bases. The CDR3 region has the DNA TGTGCCAGCAGCGTTAACAGGGGGAGCAATCAGCCCCAGCATTTT. Its protein is CASSVNRGSNQPQHF.